Listed here are 8 T cell receptor beta chains from one sample, sequenced in a study of blood T cells in healthy people across ages. Then a second PCR, running roughly 7 to 11 cycles, was carried out with a sample-barcoded 5' primer and a J-beta primer mix. One entry per CDR3 protein results from TCRdb running MiXCR on the 5' RACE reads. The profile shows fewer than 2 million distinct CDR3 sequences, approximately 39% of them singletons. The sequencing sample was made of blood. The receptors stem from a human donor in good health.

Points on this clonotype: A read error may produce the germline difference seen at one junction end. The chain carries TRBV9 and TRBJ2-3; D is uncertain. The CDR3 is made up of 13 amino acids. Germline V gene lookup returns CDR1 SGDLS and CDR2 YYNGEE. The CDR3 sequence: CVSSVATRDTQYF. Written as DNA, the CDR3 is TGTGTCAGCAGCGTAGCAACCCGAGATACGCAGTATTTT. The whole variable domain, remainder taken from reference TRBV9 and TRBJ2-3, is DSGVTQTPKHLITATGQRVTLRCSPRSGDLSVYWYQQSLDQGLQFLIQYYNGEERAKGNILERFSAQQFPDLHSELNLSSLELGDSALYFCVSSVATRDTQYFGPGTRLTVL.

This clonotype was counted only a few times. This chain connects TRBV5-1 to TRBJ1-1, with D possibly being TRBD1 (6 bases). This CDR3 comprises 14 residues. V lost 5 bases and J lost 1, with 12 bases in between. CDR1 is SGHRS and CDR2 is YFSETQ in the germline V gene. The chain's CDR3 is CASREQGTNTEAFF. DNA of the CDR3: TGCGCCAGCAGGGAACAGGGTACGAACACTGAAGCTTTCTTT.

This clonotype was observed a handful of times. This chain uses TRBV6-1 with TRBJ2-1; tentatively, D is TRBD1 (8 bases). This CDR3 is built from 14 residues. Trimming stripped 7 bases from V and 8 bases from J, with 18 bases between. CDR1 is MNHNS and CDR2 is SASEGT in the germline V gene. The chain's CDR3 is CASILGQGGYEQFF. The DNA for the CDR3 is TGTGCCAGCATCCTAGGACAGGGAGGGTATGAGCAGTTCTTC.

The V call is TRBV11-1, the J call TRBJ1-2; D is unclear. From germline, CDR1 is SGHAT and CDR2 FQDESV (reference sequence). The CDR3 is 12 amino acids. Trimming took off 5 bases at V and 4 bases at J, with 8 bases between the two ends. The CDR3 DNA is TGTGCCAGCAGCGAGAATTCCTATGGCTACACCTTC. It codes for CASSENSYGYTF.

The chain links TRBV3-1 to TRBJ2-2; possibly TRBD2 for D (5 bases). V lost 5 bases, J lost 0 bases, and 16 bases lay in between. The germline V gene has CDR1 LGHDT and CDR2 YNNKEL (reference sequence). CDR3 length equals 17 residues. CDR3 sequence (DNA): TGTGCCAGCAGCAAACCAAGCGGATCCGCGAACACCGGGGAGCTGTTTTTT. Its protein product is CASSKPSGSANTGELFF.

This chain connects TRBV20-1 to TRBJ2-7; maybe TRBD2 (6 bases). The V gene lost 0 bases and the J gene lost 0 bases, with 15 bases spanning the gap. Germline CDR1 and CDR2: DFQATT and SNEGSKA (reference sequence). The CDR3 consists of 16 residues. CDR3 bases: TGCAGTGCTAGAGACTGGAGGGATCCGAACTCCTACGAGCAGTACTTC. Translated: CSARDWRDPNSYEQYF.

The rearrangement links TRBV20-1 to TRBJ2-7; the D call may be TRBD1 or TRBD2 (5 bases each). Germline V CDR1 and CDR2: DFQATT, SNEGSKA (reference sequence). The CDR3 runs to 13 residues. V was cut by 5 bases and J by 0 bases, with 11 bases left in between. CDR3 sequence reads: CSAGTDRSYEQYF. The CDR3 nucleotides read TGCAGTGCTGGGACCGACCGCTCCTACGAGCAGTACTTC.

This sequence joins TRBV6-1 and TRBJ1-2; D may be TRBD1 (6 bases). The germline gives CDR1 MNHNS, CDR2 SASEGT. This CDR3 spans 15 amino acids. V gave up 3 bases and J gave up 1 base, with 12 bases separating them. CDR3 DNA sequence: TGTGCCAGCAGTGAGAGGGGGGTAGATAACTATGGCTACACCTTC. Amino acid sequence: CASSERGVDNYGYTF.